The 18 T cell receptor beta chains below were found in one sample sequenced in a study of blood T cell repertoires in COVID-19. Assay used: immunoSEQ multiplex PCR; TCRdb lists only in-frame clones, some missing. The repertoire holds fewer than 60,000 clones, about 92% seen once, with almost 4% in the top ten. The specimen sequenced was peripheral blood. The receptors were sampled from a human donor in a cohort sampled during active COVID-19.

This rearrangement joins TRBV29-1 to TRBJ1-1; perhaps TRBD1 as D (6 bases). Germline loops: CDR1 SQVTM, CDR2 ANQGSEA. V was clipped by 7 bases and J by 1 base, with 7 bases between them. The CDR3 spans 11 residues. CDR3 residues: CSAGENTEAFF. CDR3 DNA sequence: TGCAGCGCAGGGGAGAACACTGAAGCTTTCTTT.

The chain joins TRBV6-4 to TRBJ1-1; tentatively, D is TRBD1 (6 bases). The ends were cut back, 3 bases at V and 1 base at J, with 6 bases in the middle. The CDR3 length is 13 residues. In germline, CDR1 is MRHNA, CDR2 SNTAGT. CDR3 residues: CASSETGNTEAFF. The CDR3 nucleotides are TGTGCCAGCAGTGAGACAGGGAACACTGAAGCTTTCTTT.

This chain connects TRBV4-1 to TRBJ2-7, with TRBD2 as a possible D gene (6 bases). The length of the CDR3 is 15 residues. Trimming pared 0 bases from V and 3 bases from J, leaving 12 bases between. Germline V gene sequence: CDR1 MGHRA, CDR2 YSYEKL. The DNA for the CDR3 is TGCGCCAGCAGCCAAGAACCAGCGGGCCTCTACGAGCAGTACTTC. It encodes CASSQEPAGLYEQYF.

Worth noting for this clone: This sample includes further DNA sequences coding for the same CDR3. The V call is TRBV9, the J call TRBJ2-7; 14 bases agree with TRBD2. Looked up from germline, CDR1 is SGDLS and CDR2 is YYNGEE. V shed 3 bases and J 3 bases; nucleotides not matched to a gene: 2. The CDR3 is made up of 15 amino acids. The CDR3 coding sequence is TGTGCCAGCAGCGGGGGGACTAGCGGGAGCTACGAGCAGTACTTC. It yields the protein CASSGGTSGSYEQYF.

The chain has TRBV11-2 and TRBJ2-5; 7 bases match TRBD1. The CDR3 has 15 amino acids. CDR1 is SGHAT and CDR2 is FQNNGV in the germline V gene. V shed 5 bases and J 5 bases; nucleotides not matched to a gene: 11. CDR3 nucleotides: TGTGCCAGCAGCCCCAGAGGGGGCGTAAGGGAGACCCAGTACTTC. It codes for CASSPRGGVRETQYF.

This clone showed up just a few times. The V gene is TRBV6-4, the J gene TRBJ2-7; TRBD2 matches at 8 bases. This CDR3 spans 17 amino acids. The J segment lost 6 bases and the V segment lost 7 bases, leaving 20 bases of the junction unmatched. The germline gives CDR1 MRHNA, CDR2 SNTAGT. CDR3 sequence: CASNLSDPSGPGGEQYF. The DNA of the CDR3 is TGTGCCAGCAACCTCAGCGACCCTAGCGGGCCGGGGGGCGAGCAGTACTTC.

This chain joins TRBV18 and TRBJ1-5; maybe TRBD1 (5 bases). In germline, CDR1 is KGHSH, CDR2 LQKENI. V shed 3 bases and J shed 4 bases, with 7 bases lying between them. The CDR3 consists of 13 residues. CDR3 amino acids: CASSPQGNQPQHF. The CDR3, as DNA: TGTGCCAGCTCACCTCAGGGTAATCAGCCCCAGCATTTT.

The chain employs TRBV11-2 and TRBJ2-4; possible D gene TRBD2, 5 bases. Germline assignment: CDR1 SGHAT and CDR2 FQNNGV. The V end was cut by 2 bases, the J end by 3 bases, with 11 bases between. The CDR3 is 15 amino acids. The CDR3 DNA follows: TGTGCCAGCAGCTTAATCTGGACTGGCAAAAACATTCAGTACTTC. This codes for CASSLIWTGKNIQYF.

The chain carries TRBV12-5 and TRBJ2-2, with 7 bases lining up with TRBD1. Germline loops: CDR1 LGHNT, CDR2 FRNRAP. The CDR3 contains 14 residues. The V and J ends lost 2 bases and 5 bases, in that order; junction bases with no gene match: 2. CDR3 coding DNA: TGTGCTAGTGGTTTGACAGGGGATACCGGGGAGCTGTTTTTT. This gives the protein CASGLTGDTGELFF.

This chain connects TRBV5-1 to TRBJ1-5; TRBD1 aligns across 10 bases. Looked up from germline, CDR1 is SGHRS and CDR2 is YFSETQ. The CDR3 is made up of 15 amino acids. J gave up 6 bases and V 0 bases, and 3 bases lay outside the gene matches. The DNA of the CDR3 is TGCGCCAGCAGCTTGGCGGGGGACAGGGGTCAGCCCCAGCATTTT. As protein: CASSLAGDRGQPQHF. The whole variable domain, remainder taken from reference TRBV5-1 and TRBJ1-5, is KAGVTQTPRYLIKTRGQQVTLSCSPISGHRSVSWYQQTPGQGLQFLFEYFSETQRNKGNFPGRFSGRQFSNSRSEMNVSTLELGDSALYLCASSLAGDRGQPQHFGDGTRLSIL.

The CDR3 region is CAWSVPGGSNQPQHF. The DNA for the CDR3 is TGTGCCTGGAGTGTCCCAGGTGGGAGCAATCAGCCCCAGCATTTT. The rearrangement joins TRBV30 to TRBJ1-5; no reliable D call. V lost 0 bases and J lost 1, with 10 bases in between. Per germline, CDR1 GTSNPN and CDR2 SVGIG (reference sequence). The CDR3 is 15 amino acids.

The chain links TRBV27 to TRBJ2-7; maybe TRBD1 (5 bases). V lost 0 bases, J lost 3 bases, and 9 bases lay in between. This CDR3 has 14 amino acids. Germline V gene lookup returns CDR1 MNHEY and CDR2 SMNVEV (reference sequence). This CDR3 is CASSLSGVFYEQYF. The CDR3 nucleotides are TGTGCCAGCAGTTTATCAGGGGTTTTCTACGAGCAGTACTTC.

This sequence joins TRBV7-8 and TRBJ1-2; possibly TRBD1 for D (6 bases). The CDR3 spans 15 residues. In germline, CDR1 is SGHVS, CDR2 FQNEAQ. The V gene lost 4 bases and the J gene lost 4 bases, with 16 bases spanning the gap. CDR3 DNA sequence: TGTGCCAGCAGCTCCCTTACACAGGGAGTCTATGGCTACACCTTC. It codes for CASSSLTQGVYGYTF.

The chain has TRBV5-6 and TRBJ1-3, with 8 bases matching TRBD1. This CDR3 has 14 amino acids. V gave up 3 bases and J gave up 6 bases; unmatched junction bases: 5. The germline V gene encodes CDR1 SGHDT and CDR2 YYEEEE. The CDR3 nucleotides read TGTGCCAGCAGCTGGAACAGGGGGGCAAACACCATATATTTT. Amino acid sequence: CASSWNRGANTIYF.

This clone occurred once. The rearrangement joins TRBV27 to TRBJ1-2; 8 bases line up with TRBD1. Germline V gene sequence: CDR1 MNHEY, CDR2 SMNVEV (reference sequence). J gave up 2 bases and V 8 bases, and 7 bases lay outside the gene matches. There are 14 residues in the CDR3. The CDR3 loop is CASALQGGNYGYTF. DNA of the CDR3: TGTGCCAGCGCATTACAGGGGGGAAACTATGGCTACACCTTC.

Written as DNA, the CDR3 is TGTGCCAGCAGCAGAACTATCACAGGAGTAAACACTGAAGCTTTCTTT. It is translated as CASSRTITGVNTEAFF. The chain has TRBV5-6 and TRBJ1-1, with D possibly matching TRBD1 (5 bases). CDR1 is SGHDT, CDR2 YYEEEE, per germline. Trimming took off 4 bases at V and 2 bases at J, with 18 bases between the two ends. The CDR3 is made up of 16 amino acids.

V usage is TRBV10-3 and J usage is TRBJ2-3, with 7 bases identical to TRBD2. The V gene's germline CDR1 is ENHRY and CDR2 SYGVKD. This CDR3 region has 15 residues. The V segment lost 3 bases and the J segment 2 bases; nucleotides outside the gene matches: 5. The CDR3 sequence is CAISDPSGYTDTQYF. The CDR3 coding sequence is TGTGCCATCAGTGATCCTAGCGGATACACAGATACGCAGTATTTT.

The CDR3 DNA follows: TGTGCCATCAGTGGAGGACATGTAATCTCTGGGGCCAACGTCCTGACTTTC. Amino acids: CAISGGHVISGANVLTF. The gene calls are TRBV10-3 and TRBJ2-6; D might be TRBD1 (5 bases). The CDR3 consists of 17 residues. Trimming took off 4 bases at V and 0 bases at J, with 13 bases between the two ends. Germline CDR1 is ENHRY and CDR2 is SYGVKD.